These 20 T cell receptor beta chains originate from one sample sequenced in a study of T cell repertoires in cytomegalovirus infection (dated by TCRdb to between 2017 and 2020). The listed sequencing device is Illumina HiSeq 1500. The raw public data were reprocessed by TCRdb itself: fastp quality trimming at Q25, MiXCR clonotype calling, in-frame beta chains only. Rows with a matching CDR3 protein are joined into one entry that keeps the most common DNA and genes. The table for this sample lists about 400,000 distinct CDR3 sequences; 15% to 20% of them were counted only once. The top ten clones comprise less than 9.5% of the sample. The sample was PBMCs. All receptors come from a human donor in good health (CMV status not recorded). Some clones in this sample may be carry-over from other donors' samples.

The chain employs TRBV29-1 and TRBJ1-1; the match to TRBD1 covers 7 bases. The CDR3 is made up of 14 amino acids. With V trimmed by 5 bases and J by 0 bases, 6 bases remained unmatched. The germline V gene encodes CDR1 SQVTM and CDR2 ANQGSEA. CDR3: CSVPGQLMNTEAFF. CDR3 nucleotide sequence: TGCAGCGTTCCGGGACAGCTTATGAACACTGAAGCTTTCTTT.

The rearrangement joins TRBV29-1 to TRBJ1-1, with D tentatively TRBD1 (6 bases). The ends were cut back, 3 bases at V and 3 bases at J, with 8 bases in the middle. This CDR3 is 12 amino acids long. CDR1 SQVTM and CDR2 ANQGSEA come from the germline V gene. This chain's CDR3 is CSVERGYTEAFF. The CDR3 DNA sequence: TGCAGCGTTGAGAGGGGGTACACTGAAGCTTTCTTT. The full variable domain, completed using reference TRBV29-1 and TRBJ1-1, is SAVISQKPSRDICQRGTSLTIQCQVDSQVTMMFWYRQQPGQSLTLIATANQGSEATYESGFVIDKFPISRPNLTFSTLTVSNMSPEDSSIYLCSVERGYTEAFFGQGTRLTVV.

V usage is TRBV12-5 and J usage is TRBJ2-5; D uncertain. CDR3 length: 15 amino acids. Germline V CDR1 and CDR2: LGHNT, FRNRAP. The V gene lost 2 bases and the J gene lost 2 bases, with 12 bases spanning the gap. The CDR3 here is CASGLPPPRQETQYF. The CDR3 coding sequence is TGTGCTAGTGGTTTGCCCCCTCCGAGACAAGAGACCCAGTACTTC. Together with reference TRBV12-5 and TRBJ2-5, the CDR3 gives the full variable domain: DARVTQTPRHKVTEMGQEVTMRCQPILGHNTVFWYRQTMMQGLELLAYFRNRAPLDDSGMPKDRFSAEMPDATLATLKIQPSEPRDSAVYFCASGLPPPRQETQYFGPGTRLLVL.

This clonotype was found a few times. The chain employs TRBV7-2 and TRBJ2-1; no definite D call. Trimming took off 5 bases at V and 6 bases at J, with 17 bases between the two ends. The CDR3 has 15 amino acids. Germline CDR1 reads SGHTA; CDR2 reads FQGNSA. The CDR3 here is CASSPQASESNEQFF. CDR3 nucleotide sequence: TGTGCCAGCAGCCCTCAGGCCTCAGAATCCAATGAGCAGTTCTTC. Drawing the rest from reference TRBV7-2 and TRBJ2-1, the complete variable domain is GAGVSQSPSNKVTEKGKDVELRCDPISGHTALYWYRQSLGQGLEFLIYFQGNSAPDKSGLPSDRFSAERTGGSVSTLTIQRTQQEDSAVYLCASSPQASESNEQFFGPGTRLTVL.

The chain recombines TRBV5-3 with TRBJ2-7, with D unclear. TRBV5-3 is reported as an ORF; its role is uncertain. The CDR3 loop spans 12 amino acids. Trimming took off 8 bases at V and 7 bases at J, with 16 bases between the two ends. The DNA for the CDR3 is TGTGCCAGCAGCACCCCCCCGTGGGAGCAGTACTTC. Amino acid sequence: CASSTPPWEQYF.

The genes are TRBV2 and TRBJ1-5; possibly TRBD1 for D (6 bases). The V gene lost 7 bases and the J gene lost 4 bases, with 17 bases spanning the gap. From germline, CDR1 is SNHLY and CDR2 FYNNEI. This CDR3 region has 15 residues. CDR3 loop: CASKNGQSANQPQHF. The CDR3 DNA reads TGTGCCAGCAAGAATGGACAGTCGGCGAATCAGCCCCAGCATTTT.

V gene TRBV20-1 combines with J gene TRBJ2-3, with D unresolved. The germline V and J ends were trimmed by 5 bases and 4 bases, with 7 bases remaining between them. CDR3 length: 11 amino acids. Germline V gene lookup returns CDR1 DFQATT and CDR2 SNEGSKA (reference sequence). CDR3 amino acids: CSASRADTQYF. For the CDR3, the DNA is TGCAGTGCTTCCCGCGCAGATACGCAGTATTTT.

The chain joins TRBV4-2 to TRBJ1-1; 10 positions match TRBD1. Germline assignment: CDR1 LGHNA and CDR2 YNFKEQ. The ends lost 0 bases at V and 12 bases at J; junction bases unmatched: 22. CDR3 size: 19 residues. CDR3 protein: CASSQDRLRSNRDRGLTFF. CDR3 nucleotides: TGTGCCAGCAGCCAAGATCGTTTAAGATCTAACCGGGACAGGGGTTTAACTTTCTTT.

This clonotype was found many times. The rearrangement uses TRBV12-3 or TRBV12-4 and TRBJ1-1; maybe TRBD1 (5 bases). The CDR3 loop spans 15 amino acids. V was shortened by 6 bases and J by 0 bases, with 14 bases between the two germline ends. CDR3: CASSRRDGLNTEAFF. The DNA of the CDR3 is TGTGCCAGCAGCCGCCGGGACGGCTTGAACACTGAAGCTTTCTTT.

This clonotype was detected many times. The chain links TRBV12-3 or TRBV12-4 to TRBJ1-3; the D is unclear. V gave up 7 bases and J gave up 1 base, with 11 bases separating them. This CDR3 is built from 14 residues. CDR3 protein: CASTLRGSGNTIYF. The CDR3 DNA reads as TGTGCCAGCACCTTGCGGGGATCTGGAAACACCATATATTTT.

J is TRBJ2-1 and V is TRBV2; no clear D. Trimming stripped 4 bases from V and 3 bases from J, with 10 bases between. The CDR3 length is 14 residues. Germline V lookup: CDR1 SNHLY, CDR2 FYNNEI. In nucleotides, the CDR3 is TGTGCCAGCAGTGGGCTCGAGAACTACAATGAGCAGTTCTTC. It yields the protein CASSGLENYNEQFF.

This clonotype was observed many times. The chain combines TRBV7-2 with TRBJ2-7; tentative D call: TRBD2 (5 bases). This CDR3 contains 13 residues. Trimming stripped 6 bases from V and 3 bases from J, with 12 bases between. In germline, CDR1 is SGHTA, CDR2 FQGNSA. The CDR3 DNA reads as TGTGCCAGCAGTGCCGCTGGACTCTACGAGCAGTACTTC. Its translation is CASSAAGLYEQYF.

This clonotype showed up just a few times. The chain is built from TRBV4-1 and TRBJ1-1, with D perhaps TRBD1 (5 bases). CDR3 length equals 15 residues. Germline V lookup: CDR1 MGHRA, CDR2 YSYEKL. Trimming took off 0 bases at V and 1 base at J, with 9 bases between the two ends. The CDR3 region is CASSQEIGQNTEAFF. CDR3 nucleotide sequence: TGCGCCAGCAGCCAAGAGATCGGACAGAACACTGAAGCTTTCTTT.

This clonotype has just a few counts. This chain uses TRBV11-2 with TRBJ2-3; unclear D gene. The CDR3 is made up of 17 amino acids. Germline CDR1 is SGHAT and CDR2 is FQNNGV. The germline V and J ends were trimmed by 3 bases and 2 bases, with 18 bases remaining between them. This chain's CDR3 is CASSFPVGSAATDTQYF. The DNA of the CDR3 is TGTGCCAGCAGCTTTCCGGTTGGGTCAGCCGCCACAGATACGCAGTATTTT.

This clonotype was detected many times. V gene TRBV28 combines with J gene TRBJ2-3; D perhaps matches TRBD2 (5 bases). The CDR3 is 12 amino acids. The germline V gene has CDR1 MDHEN and CDR2 SYDVKM. V lost 6 bases and J 3 bases, leaving 7 bases between the germline ends. CDR3 sequence (DNA): TGTGCCAGCAGGGGCGGGACAGATACGCAGTATTTT. Translating it yields CASRGGTDTQYF.

The V call is TRBV20-1, the J call TRBJ2-5, with TRBD1 identical over 7 bases. With 2 bases clipped from V and 4 bases from J, the junction kept 4 bases outside the gene matches. CDR3 length: 13 amino acids. CDR1 is DFQATT, CDR2 SNEGSKA, per germline (reference sequence). Here the CDR3 reads CSARPSGGETQYF. The CDR3 bases are TGCAGTGCTAGACCTTCAGGGGGAGAGACCCAGTACTTC.

The sample holds a few counts of this clonotype. J is TRBJ2-3 and V is TRBV7-4; the match to TRBD1 covers 10 bases. The junction had 0 bases not matched to a gene; V was cut back by 1 base and J by 11 bases. This CDR3 comprises 12 residues. CDR1 is SGHVT and CDR2 is SQSDAQ in the germline V gene. The CDR3 DNA is TGTGCCAGCAGCTTAGGGGACAGGGGGCAGTATTTT. This encodes CASSLGDRGQYF.

This clonotype was seen repeatedly, ten times or more. This chain links TRBV7-2 with TRBJ2-7; D is possibly TRBD2 (5 bases). The V gene's germline CDR1 is SGHTA and CDR2 FQGNSA. Deletions cut 7 bases from V and 2 bases from J, with 12 bases between. The CDR3 consists of 13 residues. The CDR3: CASTKRTAYEQYF. In DNA, the CDR3 is TGTGCCAGCACCAAAAGGACTGCCTACGAGCAGTACTTC.

The table lists this clonotype with many counts. This chain joins TRBV12-3 or TRBV12-4 and TRBJ1-2; D may be TRBD1 (5 bases). Trimming took 5 bases from V and 1 from J, leaving 11 bases between them. The CDR3 sequence is 14 residues long. The CDR3 region is CASSGDGFNYGYTF. The CDR3 bases are TGTGCCAGCAGTGGGGACGGCTTTAACTATGGCTACACCTTC.

This clonotype was counted many times. A junction end diverges from the germline sequence, so it may reflect a read error. The chain recombines TRBV7-9 with TRBJ1-3; unclear D gene. The germline CDR1 and CDR2 sequences are SEHNR and FQNEAQ (reference sequence). The CDR3 length is 11 residues. In nucleotides, the CDR3 is TGTGCCACCGCCCCAGAGGGTTTTGTTCATTTT. This gives the protein CATAPEGFVHF. The full variable domain, rest sourced from reference TRBV7-9 and TRBJ1-3, is DTGVSQNPRHKITKRGQNVTFRCDPISEHNRLYWYRQTLGQGPEFLTYFQNEAQLEKSRLLSDRFSAERPKGSFSTLEIQRTEQGDSAMYLCATAPEGFVHFGEGSWLTVV.